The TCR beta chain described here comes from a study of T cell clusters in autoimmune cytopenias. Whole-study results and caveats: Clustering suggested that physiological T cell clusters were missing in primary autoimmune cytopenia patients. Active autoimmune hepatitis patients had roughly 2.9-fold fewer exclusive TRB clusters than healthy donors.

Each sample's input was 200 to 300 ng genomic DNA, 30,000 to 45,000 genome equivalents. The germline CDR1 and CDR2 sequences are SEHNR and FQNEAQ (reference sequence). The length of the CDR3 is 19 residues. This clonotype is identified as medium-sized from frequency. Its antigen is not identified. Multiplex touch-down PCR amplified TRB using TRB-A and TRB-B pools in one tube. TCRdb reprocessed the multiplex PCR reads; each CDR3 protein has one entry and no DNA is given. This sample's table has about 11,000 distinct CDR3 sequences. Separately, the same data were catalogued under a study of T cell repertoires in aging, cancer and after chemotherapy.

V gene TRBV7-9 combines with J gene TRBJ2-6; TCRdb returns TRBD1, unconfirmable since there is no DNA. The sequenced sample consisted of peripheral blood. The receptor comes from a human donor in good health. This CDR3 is CAILLSTDRLNSGANVLTF. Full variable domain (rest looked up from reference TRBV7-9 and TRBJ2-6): DTGVSQNPRHKITKRGQNVTFRCDPISEHNRLYWYRQTLGQGPEFLTYFQNEAQLEKSRLLSDRFSAERPKGSFSTLEIQRTEQGDSAMYLCAILLSTDRLNSGANVLTFGAGSRLTVL.